These 22 T cell receptor beta chains were sequenced from one sample in a study of PD-1 blockade in mismatch repair-deficient tumors (dated by TCRdb to about 2017). The library came from the immunoSEQ multiplex PCR assay. Entries here come from immuneACCESS through TCRdb and include only in-frame sequences with V and J called. Some clones fail to appear in such tables; in the studies checked, an unresolved V gene covers under half of the shortfall, and the cause of the remainder is unknown. The sample table records more than 95,000 clones; roughly 86% of these occur just once. The top ten clones comprise roughly 13% of the sample. The sequencing used peripheral blood, collected 44 weeks after starting pembrolizumab. These receptors were taken from an adult with mismatch repair-deficient cancer.

The CDR3 spells CASSVSANQETQYF. DNA for the CDR3: TGTGCCAGTAGTGTGTCAGCCAACCAAGAGACCCAGTACTTC. The chain uses TRBV19 and TRBJ2-5; no definite D call. Germline V gene data show CDR1 as LNHDA and CDR2 as SQIVND (reference sequence). V was shortened by 5 bases and J by 0 bases, with 10 bases between the two germline ends. CDR3 length: 14 residues.

This chain joins TRBV19 and TRBJ1-1; 10 bases agree with TRBD1. The ends lost 7 bases at V and 1 base at J; junction bases unmatched: 9. The CDR3 covers 16 residues. The germline V gene encodes CDR1 LNHDA and CDR2 SQIVND (reference sequence). DNA of the CDR3: TGTGCCAGTACCAAGACAGGGGGCCGGAGGAACACTGAAGCTTTCTTT. This encodes CASTKTGGRRNTEAFF.

The chain links TRBV28 to TRBJ2-6; D ambiguous. The CDR3 covers 16 residues. Germline CDR1 and CDR2: MDHEN and SYDVKM. V was shortened by 3 bases and J by 0 bases, with 9 bases between the two germline ends. CDR3 residues: CASSLDGDSGANVLTF. In DNA form, the CDR3 reads TGTGCCAGCAGTTTGGACGGAGACTCTGGGGCCAACGTCCTGACTTTC.

The chain joins TRBV10-1 to TRBJ2-2; 10 nucleotides line up with TRBD2. The germline CDR1 and CDR2 sequences are WNHNN and SYGVQD (reference sequence). There are 14 residues in the CDR3. Trimming at V came to 10 bases and at J to 4 bases, leaving 6 bases not matched to a gene. This CDR3 reads CANKREGATGELFF. CDR3 nucleotides: TGCGCCAACAAGCGGGAGGGCGCCACCGGGGAGCTGTTTTTT.

Here the CDR3 reads CASSHSGMEETQYF. The DNA of the CDR3 is TGTGCCAGCAGCCACTCAGGGATGGAAGAGACCCAGTACTTC. The chain recombines TRBV7-9 with TRBJ2-5, with a tentative D call TRBD1 (5 bases). Trimming removed 5 bases from V and 3 bases from J, with 13 bases in between. Germline CDR1 reads SEHNR; CDR2 reads FQNEAQ (reference sequence). The CDR3 runs 14 residues.

This clone was counted a few times. The chain employs TRBV11-2 and TRBJ1-1; no clear D. V shed 7 bases and J shed 6 bases, with 9 bases lying between them. This CDR3 has 11 residues. Germline CDR1 and CDR2: SGHAT and FQNNGV. CDR3: CASTLVAEAFF. In DNA form, the CDR3 reads TGTGCCAGCACCCTTGTAGCTGAAGCTTTCTTT. Looking up the rest from reference TRBV11-2 and TRBJ1-1 gives the full variable domain: EAGVAQSPRYKIIEKRQSVAFWCNPISGHATLYWYQQILGQGPKLLIQFQNNGVVDDSQLPKDRFSAERLKGVDSTLKIQPAKLEDSAVYLCASTLVAEAFFGQGTRLTVV.

On this clone itself: The junction departs from the called germline gene at one end, perhaps through a read error. This chain uses TRBV15 with TRBJ1-5, with no clear D. In germline, CDR1 is LNHNV, CDR2 YYDKDF (reference sequence). The CDR3 is 14 amino acids. In DNA form, the CDR3 reads TGTGCCACCAGCGGAGACAATAGCAATCAGCCCCAGCATTTT. Its protein product is CATSGDNSNQPQHF.

The chain couples TRBV9 to TRBJ2-1, with a weak D call TRBD1 (6 bases). CDR1 is SGDLS and CDR2 is YYNGEE in the germline V gene. Trimming took off 7 bases at V and 2 bases at J, with 13 bases between the two ends. The CDR3 totals 14 residues. Written as DNA, the CDR3 is TGTGCCAGCGGAAGGGGGTCCACCTACAATGAGCAGTTCTTC. It is translated as CASGRGSTYNEQFF.

V is TRBV11-3 and J is TRBJ2-7, with 7 bases that match TRBD2. The junction had 9 bases not matched to a gene; V was cut back by 1 base and J by 3 bases. CDR1 and CDR2 (germline): SGHNT, YENEEA. CDR3 length equals 16 residues. The CDR3 loop reads CASSLGYLAASYEQYF. In DNA, the CDR3 is TGTGCCAGCAGCTTAGGCTATCTAGCGGCGAGCTACGAGCAGTACTTC.

V and J are TRBV5-6 and TRBJ1-2, with a possible D match to TRBD1 (5 bases). Germline values: CDR1 SGHDT, CDR2 YYEEEE. V was pared by 0 bases and J by 4 bases, with 13 bases between. The CDR3 contains 15 residues. The CDR3 DNA is TGTGCCAGCAGCTTGGTGGCAGGGTACGCCTATGGCTACACCTTC. Translating gives CASSLVAGYAYGYTF. Looking up the rest from reference TRBV5-6 and TRBJ1-2 gives the full variable domain: DAGVTQSPTHLIKTRGQQVTLRCSPKSGHDTVSWYQQALGQGPQFIFQYYEEEERQRGNFPDRFSGHQFPNYSSELNVNALLLGDSALYLCASSLVAGYAYGYTFGSGTRLTVV.

The chain recombines TRBV28 with TRBJ2-2; 10 bases are shared with TRBD1. The germline gives CDR1 MDHEN, CDR2 SYDVKM. This CDR3 comprises 15 residues. The V and J ends lost 3 bases and 5 bases, in that order; junction bases with no gene match: 3. CDR3 bases: TGTGCCAGCAGTTTTGGGACAGGGGAGACCGGGGAGCTGTTTTTT. Its protein is CASSFGTGETGELFF.

The V and J genes are TRBV4-1 and TRBJ2-1, with 14 bases aligning to TRBD2. The CDR3 length is 19 residues. J gave up 7 bases and V 5 bases, and 16 bases lay outside the gene matches. Germline assignment: CDR1 MGHRA and CDR2 YSYEKL. This CDR3 reads CASSKRSGTSGSLGNEQFF. Here the CDR3 DNA reads TGCGCCAGCAGCAAACGATCGGGGACTAGCGGGAGTCTTGGGAATGAGCAGTTCTTC.

The chain has TRBV14 and TRBJ2-1; 9 positions agree with TRBD2. Per germline, CDR1 SGHDN and CDR2 FVKESK. With V trimmed by 3 bases and J by 1 base, 4 bases remained unmatched. This CDR3 is built from 16 residues. The CDR3 sequence: CASSHPGLASYNEQFF. The CDR3, as DNA: TGTGCCAGCAGCCACCCCGGACTAGCGTCCTACAATGAGCAGTTCTTC.

The table lists this clone with many counts. The chain has TRBV27 and TRBJ1-4, with D possibly TRBD1 on 6 matching bases. Germline values: CDR1 MNHEY, CDR2 SMNVEV (reference sequence). Trimming removed 5 bases from V and 0 bases from J, with 16 bases in between. CDR3 length: 17 amino acids. CDR3 DNA: TGTGCCAGCAGTCCCCCGGGACAAGCAGCAACTAATGAAAAACTGTTTTTT. Translated, it gives CASSPPGQAATNEKLFF.

This sequence joins TRBV6-6 and TRBJ1-5; D is undetermined. Germline V gives CDR1 MNHNY, CDR2 SVGAGI (reference sequence). Trimming removed 4 bases at V and 3 bases at J, with 16 bases between. This CDR3 is 16 amino acids long. The chain's CDR3 is CASSSSVGWNNQPQHF. DNA of the CDR3: TGTGCCAGCAGTTCCTCAGTCGGTTGGAACAATCAGCCCCAGCATTTT.

This chain connects TRBV11-3 to TRBJ1-1; a weak D match, TRBD1 (5 bases). Trimming left V 6 bases short and J 5 bases short, with 13 bases between. Germline-derived CDR1 and CDR2 are SGHNT and YENEEA. The length of the CDR3 is 13 residues. The CDR3 coding sequence is TGTGCCAGCAGTTCAGGGTTTCGGACTGAAGCTTTCTTT. This translates into CASSSGFRTEAFF.

This chain links TRBV4-1 with TRBJ1-1; 7 nucleotides align to TRBD1. Germline values: CDR1 MGHRA, CDR2 YSYEKL. J was trimmed by 7 bases and V by 0 bases; bases with no gene match: 5. This CDR3 contains 14 residues. The CDR3 reads CASSQETGSGEAFF. The DNA for the CDR3 is TGCGCCAGCAGCCAAGAGACAGGGTCCGGTGAAGCTTTCTTT.

The J gene is TRBJ2-3, the V gene TRBV27; D is unresolved. This CDR3 region has 14 residues. Trimming took 5 bases from V and 0 from J, leaving 9 bases between them. CDR1 is MNHEY, CDR2 SMNVEV, per germline (reference sequence). CDR3 sequence: CASSTSTSTDTQYF. The CDR3 bases are TGTGCCAGCAGTACCAGTACGAGCACAGATACGCAGTATTTT.

CDR3 protein: CASSLVRDTGELFF. The CDR3 nucleotides read TGTGCCAGCAGTCTCGTCAGGGACACCGGGGAGCTGTTTTTT. This chain connects TRBV7-9 to TRBJ2-2, with D perhaps TRBD1 (5 bases). Per the germline V gene, CDR1 is SEHNR and CDR2 is FQNEAQ (reference sequence). The CDR3 is made up of 14 amino acids. V was pared by 6 bases and J by 3 bases, with 11 bases between.

The chain links TRBV30 to TRBJ1-5, with D perhaps TRBD1 (5 bases). With 2 bases removed from V and 0 bases from J, the gap between germline ends came to 14 bases. Germline assignment: CDR1 GTSNPN and CDR2 SVGIG (reference sequence). The CDR3 is 16 amino acids. The chain's CDR3 is CAWSKWGRNSNQPQHF. The CDR3 DNA follows: TGTGCCTGGAGTAAATGGGGCAGAAATAGCAATCAGCCCCAGCATTTT.

The chain joins TRBV14 to TRBJ2-3; no clear D. CDR3 size: 12 residues. Germline CDR1 and CDR2: SGHDN and FVKESK. The V end was cut by 5 bases, the J end by 5 bases, with 8 bases between. The CDR3 loop is CASSVWVDTQYF. CDR3 nucleotides: TGTGCCAGCAGCGTCTGGGTAGATACGCAGTATTTT.

This clone has only one observation. V gene TRBV6-1 combines with J gene TRBJ2-6; no reliable D call. This CDR3 has 15 residues. V was clipped by 3 bases and J by 0 bases, with 6 bases between them. CDR1 and CDR2 (germline): MNHNS, SASEGT. The CDR3 sequence is CASSDRSSGANVLTF. CDR3 coding DNA: TGTGCCAGCAGTGACAGGAGCTCTGGGGCCAACGTCCTGACTTTC.